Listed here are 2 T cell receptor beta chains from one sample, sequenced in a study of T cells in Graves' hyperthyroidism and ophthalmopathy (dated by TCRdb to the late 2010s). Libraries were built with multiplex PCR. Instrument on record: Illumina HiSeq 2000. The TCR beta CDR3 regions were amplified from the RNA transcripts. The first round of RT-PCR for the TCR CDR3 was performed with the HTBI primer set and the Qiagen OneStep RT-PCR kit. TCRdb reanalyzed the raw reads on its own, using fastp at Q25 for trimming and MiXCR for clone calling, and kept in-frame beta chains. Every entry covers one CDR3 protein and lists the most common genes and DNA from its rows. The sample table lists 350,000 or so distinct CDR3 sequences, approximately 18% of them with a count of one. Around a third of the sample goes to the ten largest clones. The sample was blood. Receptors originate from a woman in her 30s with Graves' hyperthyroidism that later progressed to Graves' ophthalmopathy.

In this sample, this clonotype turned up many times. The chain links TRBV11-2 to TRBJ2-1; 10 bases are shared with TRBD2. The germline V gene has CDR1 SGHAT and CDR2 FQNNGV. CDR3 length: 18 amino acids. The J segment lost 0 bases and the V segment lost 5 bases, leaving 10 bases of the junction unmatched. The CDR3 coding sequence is TGTGCCAGCAGCCTCAGGGCTAGCGGGGGTCCCTCCTACAATGAGCAGTTCTTC. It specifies CASSLRASGGPSYNEQFF.

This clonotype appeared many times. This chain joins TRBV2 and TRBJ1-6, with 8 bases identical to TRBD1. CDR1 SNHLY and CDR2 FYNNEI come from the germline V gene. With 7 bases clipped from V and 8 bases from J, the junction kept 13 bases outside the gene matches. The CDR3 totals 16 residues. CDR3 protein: CASTGQGRHLHSPLHF. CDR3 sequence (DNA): TGTGCCAGCACAGGACAGGGCCGACACCTCCATTCACCCCTCCACTTT.